This TCR beta chain is drawn from a study of blood T cell repertoires in COVID-19. In the original processing: Cell counts per sample came from amplifying reference gene primers. The method was immunoSEQ multiplex PCR; TCRdb's version includes in-frame clones alone and lacks a portion of them. V and J calls and clone size follow that table, whereas D and trimming were derived from the DNA. The data hold 100,000 to 150,000 clones, with around 89% observed a single time. This clone was counted between two and nine times. CDR3 length: 14 residues. J lost 4 bases, V lost 0 bases, and 0 bases had no gene match. Germline-derived CDR1 and CDR2 are SGHRS and YFSETQ.

The sequence came from a man between 50 and 59 years old with active or convalescent COVID-19. Material: peripheral blood. The chain links TRBV5-1 to TRBJ2-5; 10 positions match TRBD2. This CDR3 reads CASSLGLAGETQYF. For the CDR3, the DNA is TGCGCCAGCAGCTTGGGACTAGCGGGAGAGACCCAGTACTTC.